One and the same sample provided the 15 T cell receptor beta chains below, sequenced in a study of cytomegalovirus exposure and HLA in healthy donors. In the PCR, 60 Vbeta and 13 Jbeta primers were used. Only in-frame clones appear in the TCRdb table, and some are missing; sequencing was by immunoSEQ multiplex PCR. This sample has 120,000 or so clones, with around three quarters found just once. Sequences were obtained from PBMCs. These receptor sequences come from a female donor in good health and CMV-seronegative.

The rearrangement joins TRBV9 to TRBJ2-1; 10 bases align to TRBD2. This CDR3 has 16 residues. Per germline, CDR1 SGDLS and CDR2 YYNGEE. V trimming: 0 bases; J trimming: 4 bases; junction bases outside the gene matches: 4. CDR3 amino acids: CASSVAGTSAYNEQFF. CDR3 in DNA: TGTGCCAGCAGCGTAGCTGGGACTAGCGCTTACAATGAGCAGTTCTTC.

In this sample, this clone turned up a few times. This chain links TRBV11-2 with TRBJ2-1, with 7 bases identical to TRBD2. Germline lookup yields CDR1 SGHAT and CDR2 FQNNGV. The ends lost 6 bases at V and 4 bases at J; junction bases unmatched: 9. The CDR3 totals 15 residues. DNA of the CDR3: TGTGCCAGCAGGCCGGGGCGGGGGAGATACAATGAGCAGTTCTTC. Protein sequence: CASRPGRGRYNEQFF. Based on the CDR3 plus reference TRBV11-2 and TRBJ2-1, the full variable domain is EAGVAQSPRYKIIEKRQSVAFWCNPISGHATLYWYQQILGQGPKLLIQFQNNGVVDDSQLPKDRFSAERLKGVDSTLKIQPAKLEDSAVYLCASRPGRGRYNEQFFGPGTRLTVL.

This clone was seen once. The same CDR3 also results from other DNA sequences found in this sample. In DNA, the CDR3 is TGTGCTAGTTCGTGGAGGTTTGATCAGCCCCAGCATTTT. This translates into CASSWRFDQPQHF. The chain combines TRBV12-5 with TRBJ1-5, with D unresolved. CDR1 is LGHNT and CDR2 is FRNRAP in the germline V gene. The CDR3 extends over 13 amino acids. V lost 8 bases, J lost 5 bases, and 13 bases lay in between.

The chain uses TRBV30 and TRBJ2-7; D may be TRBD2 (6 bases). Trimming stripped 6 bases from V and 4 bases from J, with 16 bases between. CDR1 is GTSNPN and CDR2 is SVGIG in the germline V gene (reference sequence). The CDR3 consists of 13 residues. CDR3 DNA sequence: TGTGCCTGCCTGGCTAGCGAACCATACGAGCAGTACTTC. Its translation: CACLASEPYEQYF.

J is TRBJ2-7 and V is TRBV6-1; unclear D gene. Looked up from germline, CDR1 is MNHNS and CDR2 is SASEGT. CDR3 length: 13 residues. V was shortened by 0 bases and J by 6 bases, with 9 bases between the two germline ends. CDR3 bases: TGTGCCAGCAGTGAAGCCAGGTTAGTCGAGCAGTACTTC. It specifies CASSEARLVEQYF.

The CDR3 here is CASSEGRLYYNEQFF. The CDR3 DNA reads as TGTGCCAGCAGTGAGGGCCGGCTTTACTACAATGAGCAGTTCTTC. The chain uses TRBV2 and TRBJ2-1; D gene unclear. Germline-derived CDR1 and CDR2 are SNHLY and FYNNEI. V shed 3 bases and J shed 3 bases, with 12 bases lying between them. This CDR3 is built from 15 residues. The full variable domain, with the rest looked up from reference TRBV2 and TRBJ2-1, is EPEVTQTPSHQVTQMGQEVILRCVPISNHLYFYWYRQILGQKVEFLVSFYNNEISEKSEIFDDQFSVERPDGSNFTLKIRSTKLEDSAMYFCASSEGRLYYNEQFFGPGTRLTVL.

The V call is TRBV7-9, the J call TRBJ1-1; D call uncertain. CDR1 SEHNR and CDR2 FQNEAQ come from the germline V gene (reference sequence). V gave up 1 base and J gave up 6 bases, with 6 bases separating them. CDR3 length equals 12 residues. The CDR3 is CASSLGDSEAFF. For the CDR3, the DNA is TGTGCCAGCAGCTTAGGAGATTCTGAAGCTTTCTTT.

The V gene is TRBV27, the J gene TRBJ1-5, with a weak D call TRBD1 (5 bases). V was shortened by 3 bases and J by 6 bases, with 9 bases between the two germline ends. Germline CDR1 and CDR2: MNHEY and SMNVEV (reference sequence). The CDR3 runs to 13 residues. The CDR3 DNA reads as TGTGCCAGCAGTTTGGGACTTAGTCAGCCCCAGCATTTT. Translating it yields CASSLGLSQPQHF.

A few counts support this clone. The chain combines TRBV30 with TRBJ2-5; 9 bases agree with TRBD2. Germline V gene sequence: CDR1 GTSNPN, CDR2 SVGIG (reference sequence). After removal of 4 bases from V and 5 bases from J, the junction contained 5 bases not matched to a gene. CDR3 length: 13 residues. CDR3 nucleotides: TGTGCCTGGACGTCGAGCGGGGGGGAGACCCAGTACTTC. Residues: CAWTSSGGETQYF.

As DNA, the CDR3 is TGTGCCAGCAGCTTGGCCGGGAGGGGGCATGCCACCGGGGAGCTGTTTTTT. It is translated as CASSLAGRGHATGELFF. V and J are TRBV5-4 and TRBJ2-2; D possibly corresponds to TRBD2 (8 bases). V gave up 0 bases and J gave up 4 bases, with 16 bases separating them. The CDR3 is 17 amino acids. CDR1 and CDR2 (germline): SGHNT, YYREEE (reference sequence).

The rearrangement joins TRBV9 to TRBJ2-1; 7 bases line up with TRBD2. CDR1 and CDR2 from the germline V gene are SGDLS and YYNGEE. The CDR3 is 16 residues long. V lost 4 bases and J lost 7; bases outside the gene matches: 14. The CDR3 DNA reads TGTGCCAGCAGCCCCTTAGGGGCGGGAGCTATGAATGAGCAGTTCTTC. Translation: CASSPLGAGAMNEQFF.

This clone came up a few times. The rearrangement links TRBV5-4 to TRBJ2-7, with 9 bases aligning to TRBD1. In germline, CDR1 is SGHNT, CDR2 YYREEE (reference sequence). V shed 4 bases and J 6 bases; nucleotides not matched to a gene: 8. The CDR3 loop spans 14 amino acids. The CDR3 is CASSGRTGDSEQYF. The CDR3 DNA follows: TGTGCCAGCAGCGGGAGGACAGGGGATTCCGAGCAGTACTTC.

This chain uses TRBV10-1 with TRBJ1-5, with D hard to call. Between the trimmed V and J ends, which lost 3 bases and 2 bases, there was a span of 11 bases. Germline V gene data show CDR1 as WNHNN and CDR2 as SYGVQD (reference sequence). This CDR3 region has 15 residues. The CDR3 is CASSERGTGNQPQHF. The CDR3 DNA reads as TGCGCCAGCAGTGAAAGAGGTACGGGCAATCAGCCCCAGCATTTT.

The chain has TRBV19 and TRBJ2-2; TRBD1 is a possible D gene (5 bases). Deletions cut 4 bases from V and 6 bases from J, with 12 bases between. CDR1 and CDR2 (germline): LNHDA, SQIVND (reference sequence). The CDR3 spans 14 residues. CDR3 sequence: CASSRRRAAGELFF. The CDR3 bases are TGTGCCAGTAGTAGACGCAGGGCTGCCGGGGAGCTGTTTTTT.

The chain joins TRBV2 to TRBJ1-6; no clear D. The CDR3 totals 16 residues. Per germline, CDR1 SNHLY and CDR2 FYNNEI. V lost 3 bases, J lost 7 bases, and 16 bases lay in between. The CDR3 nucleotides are TGTGCCAGCAGTGATGACGGGGAGACACGCAATTCACCCCTCCACTTT. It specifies CASSDDGETRNSPLHF.